Below are 16 T cell receptor beta chains sequenced from a single sample in a study of cytomegalovirus exposure and HLA in healthy donors. Generated by immunoSEQ multiplex PCR, the TCRdb table keeps only in-frame clones and is missing some. The repertoire holds about 150,000 clones, with roughly 87% as singletons. The sequenced sample consisted of PBMCs. These receptor sequences come from a man aged 18 to 35 in good health and CMV-seropositive.

This clone was observed once. V gene TRBV9 combines with J gene TRBJ2-1; perhaps TRBD2 as D (5 bases). The CDR3 is 13 amino acids. Trimming stripped 4 bases from V and 6 bases from J, with 11 bases between. In germline, CDR1 is SGDLS, CDR2 YYNGEE. The CDR3 region is CASSSHEGNEQFF. CDR3 nucleotide sequence: TGTGCCAGCAGCTCCCACGAGGGCAATGAGCAGTTCTTC.

This chain joins TRBV7-8 and TRBJ1-2; 10 bases agree with TRBD1. Trimming cost V 2 bases and J 1 base; bases outside gene matches: 4. The germline gives CDR1 SGHVS, CDR2 FQNEAQ. The CDR3 is 16 amino acids. This CDR3 reads CASSLRDRGINYGYTF. DNA of the CDR3: TGTGCCAGCAGCTTAAGGGACAGGGGAATTAACTATGGCTACACCTTC.

This clone has a single count. The chain joins TRBV5-5 to TRBJ2-5; D is uncertain. V was clipped by 0 bases and J by 1 base, with 7 bases between them. CDR3 length: 14 residues. Germline assignment: CDR1 SGHKS and CDR2 YYEKEE (reference sequence). The CDR3 DNA sequence: TGTGCCAGCAGCTTGGCGTGGAGCCAAGAGACCCAGTACTTC. It encodes CASSLAWSQETQYF.

J is TRBJ1-3 and V is TRBV18, with D possibly matching TRBD1 (6 bases). The CDR3 sequence is 14 residues long. Germline CDR1 and CDR2: KGHSH and LQKENI. Trimming cost V 8 bases and J 6 bases, with 17 bases left between them. The CDR3, as DNA: TGTGCCAGCACTAACCTGGACAGCTCAAACACCATATATTTT. Translation: CASTNLDSSNTIYF.

The chain combines TRBV2 with TRBJ1-6; 8 positions match TRBD1. The V segment lost 5 bases and the J segment 11 bases; nucleotides outside the gene matches: 14. The CDR3 consists of 16 residues. Per the germline V gene, CDR1 is SNHLY and CDR2 is FYNNEI. The CDR3, as DNA: TGTGCCAGCAGTAAACCGGGACAGGTCGGTCGTACACCCCTCCACTTT. Amino acid sequence: CASSKPGQVGRTPLHF.

Comment on this clone: Since the CDR3 does not end with the conserved phenylalanine or tryptophan, this likely comes from a read error. The DNA is omitted, as the CDR3 cannot be located on it reliably, and the CDR3 follows TCRdb's listing. The rearrangement joins TRBV27 to TRBJ1-2. Germline CDR1 is MNHEY and CDR2 is SMNVEV (reference sequence). The CDR3 spans 11 residues, counting both ends. Here the CDR3 reads CASHWGGLNHR.

The chain is built from TRBV4-1 and TRBJ2-3, with 14 nucleotides matching TRBD2. Germline V CDR1 and CDR2: MGHRA, YSYEKL. V lost 1 base and J lost 4; bases outside the gene matches: 4. This CDR3 is 17 amino acids long. In DNA form, the CDR3 reads TGCGCCAGCAGCCAAGGGAGACTAGCGGGGGGGCCAGATACGCAGTATTTT. Translating gives CASSQGRLAGGPDTQYF.

The V call is TRBV6-4, the J call TRBJ1-1; D is perhaps TRBD1 (5 bases). V was shortened by 11 bases and J by 1 base, with 11 bases between the two germline ends. CDR1 MRHNA and CDR2 SNTAGT come from the germline V gene. This CDR3 is built from 12 residues. The CDR3 here is CASREGNTEAFF. Here the CDR3 DNA reads TGTGCCTCCAGGGAGGGGAACACTGAAGCTTTCTTT.

This clone was seen only once. This chain joins TRBV6-1 and TRBJ1-4; 7 bases align to TRBD1. CDR3 length: 15 amino acids. CDR1 is MNHNS and CDR2 is SASEGT in the germline V gene. V shed 4 bases, J shed 8 bases, and the junction held 10 bases outside the gene matches. CDR3 sequence reads: CASSVGTADWEKLFF. DNA for the CDR3: TGTGCCAGCAGTGTCGGGACAGCTGATTGGGAAAAACTGTTTTTT.

The V gene is TRBV5-1, the J gene TRBJ2-1, with TRBD2 matching over 7 bases. The germline V gene encodes CDR1 SGHRS and CDR2 YFSETQ. This CDR3 contains 16 residues. V dropped 1 base and J dropped 8; count of bases not matched to a gene: 12. In DNA form, the CDR3 reads TGCGCCAGCAGCTTGACTGCGGGAGTTTCAAGGGATGAGCAGTTCTTC. It encodes CASSLTAGVSRDEQFF.

The CDR3, as DNA: TGTGCCAGCTCACCTTCACGGGCGGGAATGAACACTGAAGCTTTCTTT. Its translation is CASSPSRAGMNTEAFF. This chain uses TRBV18 with TRBJ1-1; D unclear. This CDR3 spans 16 amino acids. Germline lookup yields CDR1 KGHSH and CDR2 LQKENI. With 3 bases removed from V and 0 bases from J, the gap between germline ends came to 14 bases. Variable domain in full (rest from reference TRBV18 and TRBJ1-1): NAGVMQNPRHLVRRRGQEARLRCSPMKGHSHVYWYRQLPEEGLKFMVYLQKENIIDESGMPKERFSAEFPKEGPSILRIQQVVRGDSAAYFCASSPSRAGMNTEAFFGQGTRLTVV.

This clone was recorded a few times. The rearrangement uses TRBV9 and TRBJ1-5, with 8 positions matching TRBD1. Per the germline V gene, CDR1 is SGDLS and CDR2 is YYNGEE. CDR3 length: 18 residues. With 0 bases clipped from V and 0 bases from J, the junction kept 8 bases outside the gene matches. The CDR3 here is CASSVDGTGLYSNQPQHF. DNA for the CDR3: TGTGCCAGCAGCGTAGATGGGACAGGCCTCTATAGCAATCAGCCCCAGCATTTT.

This chain links TRBV7-3 with TRBJ2-3; 8 nucleotides match TRBD2. The V and J ends lost 3 bases and 4 bases, in that order; junction bases with no gene match: 6. The CDR3 has 15 amino acids. In germline, CDR1 is SGHTA, CDR2 FQGTGA. CDR3 nucleotides: TGTGCCAGCAGCTTGACTAGCGCACCACCAGATACGCAGTATTTT. Its protein is CASSLTSAPPDTQYF.

This clone has a single count. The CDR3 is CASSLSGPLGPLYNEQFF. As DNA, the CDR3 is TGTGCCAGCAGTTTATCGGGGCCGCTAGGCCCGCTTTACAATGAGCAGTTCTTC. This rearrangement joins TRBV27 to TRBJ2-1, with a weak D call TRBD1 (5 bases). Germline V CDR1 and CDR2: MNHEY, SMNVEV (reference sequence). V shed 0 bases and J shed 4 bases, with 19 bases lying between them. The CDR3 is made up of 18 amino acids.

This clone was seen just once. The chain combines TRBV14 with TRBJ2-2, with unresolved D. Looked up from germline, CDR1 is SGHDN and CDR2 is FVKESK. The CDR3 extends over 13 amino acids. Trimming pared 1 base from V and 5 bases from J, leaving 5 bases between. The CDR3 here is CASSQVRTGELFF. The CDR3 DNA reads as TGTGCCAGCAGCCAAGTGCGTACCGGGGAGCTGTTTTTT.

The chain recombines TRBV4-2 with TRBJ2-7, with 11 positions matching TRBD2. The CDR3 extends over 14 amino acids. The V gene's germline CDR1 is LGHNA and CDR2 YNFKEQ. V lost 2 bases and J lost 6; bases outside the gene matches: 3. In nucleotides, the CDR3 is TGTGCCAGCAGCCAACCGGGACTAGCGGTCGAGCAGTACTTC. Amino acids: CASSQPGLAVEQYF.